These T cell receptor beta chains were read from a single sample in a study of blood T cell repertoires in COVID-19. Sequencing was performed with immunoSEQ multiplex PCR; in TCRdb, only in-frame clones are kept and a portion is missing. This table holds roughly 30,000 clones, roughly 78% found once. Material: peripheral blood. The origin of the receptors is a boy between 2 and 10 years old with active or convalescent COVID-19. The CDR3 runs from the conserved cysteine through the conserved F or W. D genes are given only for firm matches. The size of a clone is reported for some rows only, either as once, few or many, or as a class for expanded clones.

V gene	clone size	D gene	J gene	CDR3 DNA	CDR3 protein
TRBV9	NA	NA	TRBJ2-7	TGTGCCAGCAGCGTAGACCTCAGGGTTCCCCACGAGCAGTACTTC	CASSVDLRVPHEQYF
TRBV30	NA	NA	TRBJ1-6	TGTGCCTGGAGTCCCCACTCGGGTCCCAATTCACCCCTCCACTTT	CAWSPHSGPNSPLHF
TRBV5-6	few	TRBD1	TRBJ1-5	TGTGCCAGCAGCTTACGGGACAGAAGCTATAGCAATCAGCCCCAGCATTTT	CASSLRDRSYSNQPQHF
TRBV28	NA	NA	TRBJ1-1	TGTGCCAGCAGTGGCGGGGCTACCACTGAAGCTTTCTTT	CASSGGATTEAFF
TRBV6-4	once	TRBD1	TRBJ1-6	TGTGCCAGCAGAACGGGACAGGGGGATAATTCACCCCTCCACTTT	CASRTGQGDNSPLHF
TRBV3-1/TRBV3-2	NA	TRBD1	TRBJ1-5	TGTGCCAGCAGCCAAGGGGACAGGAGGAGTCAGCCCCAGCATTTT	CASSQGDRRSQPQHF
TRBV21-1	few	NA	TRBJ1-2	TGTGCCAGCAGCAAGGGGGCAAATTCTTTCTATGGCTACACCTTC	CASSKGANSFYGYTF
TRBV7-9	NA	TRBD2	TRBJ2-2	TGTGCCAGCAGCTTAGTACCTATTCTACTAGCGGGGGAGCTGTTTTTT	CASSLVPILLAGELFF
TRBV10-2	NA	TRBD2	TRBJ2-4	TGCGCCAGCAGTGAGTCGGGCTCGAGACTAGCGAACATTCAGTACTTC	CASSESGSRLANIQYF
TRBV28	NA	TRBD1	TRBJ2-5	TGTGCCGTACGCCGGGACAGCAGTCCTCTGACCCAGTACTTC	CAVRRDSSPLTQYF
TRBV28	NA	NA	TRBJ2-7	TGTGCCAGCAGTTCTCCTAGGGCGAGCCGACAGGACGAGCAGTACTTC	CASSSPRASRQDEQYF
TRBV10-2	NA	NA	TRBJ2-1	TGCGCCAGCAGTGTGCGTTCGGGGCAGTTCTTC	CASSVRSGQFF
TRBV4-1	NA	NA	TRBJ1-4	TGCGCCAGCAGCCCCCTTTGGAGGTCCCCAACTAATGAAAAACTGTTTTTT	CASSPLWRSPTNEKLFF
TRBV7-5	NA	NA	TRBJ1-5	TGTGCCAGAAGCCGTCCCCGACCCGGACTTTTCTGTAGCAATCAGCCCCAGCATTTT	CARSRPRPGLFCSNQPQHF
TRBV7-9	few	TRBD2	TRBJ2-1	TGTGCCAGCAGCAGCAGTAGCGGGAGGGGGGACAATGAGCAGTTCTTC	CASSSSSGRGDNEQFF
TRBV11-2	NA	NA	TRBJ1-1	TGTGCCAGCAGCTTTTTAGGGGGGGACTTGAACACTGAAGCTTTCTTT	CASSFLGGDLNTEAFF
TRBV11-3	NA	NA	TRBJ2-4	TGTGCCAGCAGCCGCAACGGGGAGAACGGGATAGAGGGAGCCAAAAACATTCAGTACTTC	CASSRNGENGIEGAKNIQYF
TRBV25-1	NA	NA	TRBJ2-7	TGTGCCAGCAGTGAGACAGGCACATTCGAGCAGTACTTC	CASSETGTFEQYF
TRBV28	NA	TRBD1	TRBJ1-2	TGTGCCAGCAGTCGACAGGGCCCCTATGGCTACACCTTC	CASSRQGPYGYTF
TRBV9	NA	TRBD2	TRBJ2-3	TGTGCCAGCAGCGTACAGCGGGGTATCACAGATACGCAGTATTTT	CASSVQRGITDTQYF
TRBV7-3	NA	TRBD1	TRBJ2-1	TGTGCCAGCAGCTCCGGACAGGGCCACAATGAGCAGTTCTTC	CASSSGQGHNEQFF
TRBV5-1	NA	NA	TRBJ2-7	TGCGCCAGCAGCTTCTTGGGGGGGGGCCCCTACGAGCAGTACTTC	CASSFLGGGPYEQYF
TRBV6-4	NA	NA	TRBJ2-1	TGTGCCAGCAGTGCCGAGGAGCGGCTGAGGCGTGAGCAGTTCTTC	CASSAEERLRREQFF
TRBV28	once	NA	TRBJ2-1	TGTGCCAGCAGTTTCCAAAGTCCGGACCTGAGGGATGAGCAGTTCTTC	CASSFQSPDLRDEQFF
TRBV4-1	NA	NA	TRBJ1-2	TGCGCCAGCAGCCAAGTTCAGGCCGAGAGAGGCTACACCTTC	CASSQVQAERGYTF
TRBV9	few	NA	TRBJ1-1	TGTGCCAGCAGTCTGACACCCACGAACACTGAAGCTTTCTTT	CASSLTPTNTEAFF
TRBV7-2	NA	TRBD2	TRBJ2-3	TGTGCCAGCAGCTTCGAATGGACTAGCGGGAGAACAGATACGCAGTATTTT	CASSFEWTSGRTDTQYF
TRBV6-5	once	TRBD1	TRBJ2-7	TGTGCCAGCAGTCAGGGGGCACAGGAGCAGTACTTC	CASSQGAQEQYF
TRBV5-1	NA	NA	TRBJ2-2	TGCGCCAGCAGCCCCCCCTGGGGAGTCAACTTTACCGGGGAGCTGTTTTTT	CASSPPWGVNFTGELFF
TRBV19	NA	TRBD1	TRBJ1-2	TGTGCCAGTAGTACCTGGACAGGCGCCTATGGCTACACCTTC	CASSTWTGAYGYTF
TRBV5-1	NA	NA	TRBJ2-1	TGCGCCAGCAGCTTCGACAATGAGCAGTTCTTC	CASSFDNEQFF
TRBV7-9	NA	NA	TRBJ1-4	TGTGCCAGCAGCTTAGCTGGGGGCCAGCGAAAACTGTTTTTT	CASSLAGGQRKLFF
TRBV30	NA	NA	TRBJ1-1	TGTGCCTGTATACTACAGGGACTAACTGAAGCTTTCTTT	CACILQGLTEAFF
TRBV19	NA	NA	TRBJ2-7	TGTGCCAGTAGTCTACAGGGATTAGGGTACGAGCAGTACTTC	CASSLQGLGYEQYF
TRBV30	many	TRBD2	TRBJ2-1	TGTGCCTGGAGGCGACTAGCGGGGGGGAGCTCCTACAATGAGCAGTTCTTC	CAWRRLAGGSSYNEQFF
TRBV5-1	NA	NA	TRBJ2-1	TGCGCCAGCAGCATAACCAGCGGGCCGTCCTACAATGAGCAGTTCTTC	CASSITSGPSYNEQFF
TRBV7-2	NA	NA	TRBJ1-2	TGTGCCAGCAGCCCCGGTAGGACGGGGGCTAACTATGGCTACACCTTC	CASSPGRTGANYGYTF
TRBV7-2	NA	TRBD2	TRBJ2-5	TGTGCCAGCAGCTTTAGCGGGGGGGGGACCCAGTACTTC	CASSFSGGGTQYF
TRBV6-1	once	NA	TRBJ1-2	TGTGCCAGCAGTGAACCTGCCAGGGTCTTTGGTGGCTACACCTTC	CASSEPARVFGGYTF
TRBV28	NA	NA	TRBJ1-6	TGTGCCAGCAGTTTAGTAGCGGGACGGATCTCTCCCCACTTT	CASSLVAGRISPHF
TRBV5-1	NA	TRBD1	TRBJ2-2	TGCGCCAGCAGATTCGGGACAGGGAAAACCGGGGAGCTGTTTTTT	CASRFGTGKTGELFF
TRBV15	few	NA	TRBJ1-3	TGTGCCACCAGCACGCGGGCCACTGGAAACACCATATATTTT	CATSTRATGNTIYF
TRBV6-2/TRBV6-3	NA	NA	TRBJ1-6	TGTGCCAGCAGCCTCGCGGCGGGAAATTCACCCCTCCACTTT	CASSLAAGNSPLHF